The entry below describes one T cell receptor (beta chain). Its target is not known. Naive CD8 isolation took CD45RO-negative cells positively selected for CCR7 and excluded terminally differentiated effector memory CD45RA+ cells. This entry is derived from a study of shared clonotypes between healthy human individuals. Findings of the study overall: Clonotype sharing among donors was expected to depend on sequencing depth. Non-shared clonotypes displayed generation probabilities falling below those of clonotypes present in all four donors.

CDR1 and CDR2 from the germline V gene are LNHNV and YYDKDF (reference sequence). The ends lost 4 bases at V and 7 bases at J; junction bases unmatched: 13. The CDR3 runs 17 residues. Deep was the level used in running the assay. Several immunoSEQ 96-well plates shared each subset's DNA, each plate a replicate. Assay: immunoSEQ multiplex PCR; the TCRdb copy retains only in-frame clones and omits some. Here the sample spans roughly 2.1 million clones, 90% to 95% being singletons. The source is a man in his late teens or twenties in good health. Some clones in this sample may be carry-over from other donors' samples. The V and J genes are TRBV15 and TRBJ2-1; TRBD2 matches at 10 bases. Material: naive CD8+ T cells from PBMCs. The CDR3 coding sequence is TGTGCCACCAGCACGGGGCAAGCGGGAGGGTTTGGGAATGAGCAGTTCTTC. It codes for CATSTGQAGGFGNEQFF.